This T cell receptor (beta chain) was sequenced for a study of response to subunit inactivated influenza vaccine. Study outcomes and limitations: It was suggested by the authors that few new T cells are recruited by each seasonal influenza vaccination.

With respect to this clonotype: Its antigen remains unidentified.

TCRdb itself ran the RT-PCR reads through MiXCR, one entry per CDR3 protein. The sample lists roughly 500,000 distinct CDR3 sequences; under 30% were seen once. Germline V gene data show CDR1 as MNHEY and CDR2 as SVGAGI. The ends lost 2 bases at V and 4 bases at J; junction bases unmatched: 10. The CDR3 consists of 16 residues. This sample also belongs to another study, concerning T cells expressing NK-cell markers. From that report: Production of TCR beta cDNA relied on 5'RACE template switching with UMIs. The TCR beta repertoires were obtained from sorted CD3+CD56+NKG2C+, CD3+CD56+NKG2C- and CD3+CD56-NKG2C+ T cells. Of eight sequenced donors, seven were HCMV-seropositive and one HCMV-seronegative. NKG2C+ dominant clonotypes from more than 5 donors made up about 1.0-8% of CD8+ T cells.

J is TRBJ1-2 and V is TRBV6-5, with 7 bases aligning to TRBD1. The sequencing here drew on CD4+ T cells sorted from PBMCs, taken about 13 days after vaccination. The clonotype was recovered from a man in his fifties who received an inactivated influenza vaccine. The CDR3 nucleotides are TGTGCCAGCAGTTACACAGGGACAGACCGGGGCTATGGCTACACCTTC. Protein sequence: CASSYTGTDRGYGYTF.